The 8 T cell receptor beta chains below come from one sample, sequenced in a study of CD8+ T cells in alopecia areata. RNA extraction was followed by reverse transcription into cDNA, which acted as the sequencing template. Clones were sequenced by immunoSEQ multiplex PCR, and TCRdb holds only the in-frame ones, with some missing. The sample gives more than 90,000 clones, around 50% of which show up once; approximately 12% is in the top ten. Treatment described: oral pan-JAK inhibitor, 5-10 mg twice daily. The source was CD8+ T cells sorted from blood, collected at week 24, from a patient treated with tofacitinib. The receptor set was obtained from a human donor with alopecia areata.

This clone was seen a handful of times. The chain has TRBV7-2 and TRBJ1-1, with D unresolved. The germline V gene has CDR1 SGHTA and CDR2 FQGNSA. With 2 bases removed from V and 5 bases from J, the gap between germline ends came to 15 bases. This CDR3 comprises 15 residues. CDR3 sequence (DNA): TGTGCCAGCAGCTTATGGGCCGAGGCGGGGACTGAAGCTTTCTTT. Amino acids: CASSLWAEAGTEAFF.

The gene calls are TRBV5-6 and TRBJ1-2, with D maybe TRBD1 (5 bases). The V end lost 4 bases, the J end lost 2 bases, and 9 bases lay between the germline ends. This CDR3 is built from 13 residues. Germline lookup yields CDR1 SGHDT and CDR2 YYEEEE. Written as DNA, the CDR3 is TGTGCCAGCAGCCGCGAGGGGAACTATGGCTACACCTTC. Translation gives CASSREGNYGYTF.

V is TRBV30 and J is TRBJ2-7, with D perhaps assigned TRBD1 or TRBD2 (6 bases each). Germline lookup yields CDR1 GTSNPN and CDR2 SVGIG (reference sequence). This CDR3 has 12 residues. V shed 8 bases and J shed 3 bases, with 14 bases lying between them. CDR3 bases: TGTGCCGGTAATAGGGGGGACTACGAGCAGTACTTC. Protein: CAGNRGDYEQYF.

This clone showed up just once. This chain uses TRBV7-9 with TRBJ1-2; D ambiguous. The CDR3 is 17 residues long. V dropped 5 bases and J dropped 7 bases, with 26 bases sitting between them. Germline CDR1 reads SEHNR; CDR2 reads FQNEAQ (reference sequence). The DNA of the CDR3 is TGTGCCAGCAGCCAAACGCGGGCCGACCAGGCGGTCCCTGGCTACACCTTC. This gives the protein CASSQTRADQAVPGYTF.

The V and J genes are TRBV7-8 and TRBJ1-2; weak D call: TRBD1 (6 bases). In germline, CDR1 is SGHVS, CDR2 FQNEAQ. This CDR3 is 14 amino acids long. V dropped 2 bases and J dropped 3 bases, with 10 bases sitting between them. Here the CDR3 reads CASSLIHRDYGYTF. CDR3 nucleotides: TGTGCCAGCAGCTTAATTCACAGGGACTATGGCTACACCTTC.

The chain combines TRBV27 with TRBJ2-3; 10 bases map to TRBD2. The germline V gene encodes CDR1 MNHEY and CDR2 SMNVEV (reference sequence). V was clipped by 4 bases and J by 8 bases; unmatched bases: 9. The CDR3 is made up of 15 amino acids. The CDR3 reads CASSSKAGGSPTQYF. The CDR3 DNA follows: TGTGCCAGCAGTTCCAAAGCGGGGGGGAGTCCTACGCAGTATTTT.

Concerning this clone itself: Other DNA variants within this sample encode the same CDR3. The chain is built from TRBV5-1 and TRBJ1-2, with a tentative D call TRBD1 (5 bases). V dropped 0 bases and J dropped 5 bases, with 5 bases sitting between them. The CDR3 spans 12 residues. CDR1 is SGHRS and CDR2 is YFSETQ in the germline V gene. CDR3 nucleotides: TGCGCCAGCAGCTTGGAGGGGTATGGCTACACCTTC. Translation gives CASSLEGYGYTF.

This clone turned up a few times. The V call is TRBV10-3, the J call TRBJ2-7; D unresolved. The CDR3 has 14 residues. V was trimmed by 0 bases and J by 2 bases, leaving 8 bases between them. The V gene's germline CDR1 is ENHRY and CDR2 SYGVKD. The CDR3 DNA reads as TGTGCCATCAGTGAGTCTGACCGAGCCTACGAGCAGTACTTC. Its protein product is CAISESDRAYEQYF.